The next 22 T cell receptor beta chains were all read from a single sample in a study of blood T cell repertoires in COVID-19. Sequenced by immunoSEQ multiplex PCR; TCRdb stores in-frame clones only, minus some. The profile covers some 220,000 clones, with around 82% appearing a single time and 3% to 3.5% taken by the ten largest. The sample comprised peripheral blood. Receptor source: a young woman who had recovered from COVID-19.

In its sample, this clone was seen many times. This chain connects TRBV12-5 to TRBJ1-4; 9 bases line up with TRBD1. The CDR3 runs to 15 residues. The germline V gene has CDR1 LGHNT and CDR2 FRNRAP. The ends lost 2 bases at V and 7 bases at J; junction bases unmatched: 5. The CDR3 spells CASGLMTGGFEKLFF. In DNA, the CDR3 is TGTGCTAGTGGTTTGATGACAGGGGGATTTGAAAAACTGTTTTTT. Combining the CDR3 with reference TRBV12-5 and TRBJ1-4 gives the whole variable domain DARVTQTPRHKVTEMGQEVTMRCQPILGHNTVFWYRQTMMQGLELLAYFRNRAPLDDSGMPKDRFSAEMPDATLATLKIQPSEPRDSAVYFCASGLMTGGFEKLFFGSGTQLSVL.

V usage is TRBV6-1 and J usage is TRBJ2-7; weak D call: TRBD1 (5 bases). The ends were cut back, 3 bases at V and 13 bases at J, with 16 bases in the middle. This CDR3 is 12 amino acids long. Germline V gene lookup returns CDR1 MNHNS and CDR2 SASEGT. The CDR3 DNA follows: TGTGCCAGCAGTGATCTCGTCTTTACAGGCTACTTC. Its translation: CASSDLVFTGYF.

The chain links TRBV7-9 to TRBJ2-3; possibly TRBD2 for D (6 bases). The V end was cut by 11 bases, the J end by 0 bases, with 15 bases between. Germline values: CDR1 SEHNR, CDR2 FQNEAQ (reference sequence). This CDR3 is 14 amino acids long. CDR3 bases: TGTGCCTCCTCGGCCCGGGGGAGCACAGATACGCAGTATTTT. Its translation is CASSARGSTDTQYF.

V usage is TRBV2 and J usage is TRBJ1-1, with TRBD1 as a possible D gene (5 bases). CDR3 length equals 10 residues. Trimming shortened V by 10 bases and J by 8 bases, and 11 bases separated the two germline ends. CDR1 and CDR2 (germline): SNHLY, FYNNEI. Here the CDR3 DNA reads TGTGCCATTCCGGGGGGGGAAGCTTTCTTT. Residues: CAIPGGEAFF.

The chain has TRBV7-2 and TRBJ2-2; D is unresolved. V dropped 2 bases and J dropped 0 bases, with 10 bases sitting between them. This CDR3 is 16 amino acids long. Germline V gene data show CDR1 as SGHTA and CDR2 as FQGNSA. CDR3 nucleotide sequence: TGTGCCAGCAGCTTATATGCCTTAGCGAACACCGGGGAGCTGTTTTTT. Protein sequence: CASSLYALANTGELFF.

The V gene is TRBV6-1, the J gene TRBJ2-7; 11 bases line up with TRBD2. This CDR3 comprises 16 residues. V was pared by 0 bases and J by 4 bases, with 5 bases of the junction left unmatched. Germline V gives CDR1 MNHNS, CDR2 SASEGT. CDR3 sequence: CASSEAWTSGSYEQYF. Written as DNA, the CDR3 is TGTGCCAGCAGTGAAGCCTGGACTAGCGGGTCTTACGAGCAGTACTTC.

The rearrangement uses TRBV6-8 and TRBJ2-3; D possibly corresponds to TRBD2 (5 bases). The CDR3 has 18 residues. CDR1 MNHGY and CDR2 SAAAGT come from the germline V gene. V was trimmed by 1 base and J by 3 bases, leaving 20 bases between them. The CDR3 protein is CASSYYPAAGKSTDTQYF. CDR3 DNA sequence: TGTGCCAGCAGTTACTACCCCGCGGCCGGGAAGAGTACAGATACGCAGTATTTT.

For this clone: This specimen includes other DNA sequences encoding the same CDR3. The V call is TRBV3-1 (or the pseudogene TRBV3-2), the J call TRBJ2-7; a possible D gene is TRBD2 (6 bases). This CDR3 contains 15 residues. Germline V gene data show CDR1 as LGHDT and CDR2 as YNNKEL (reference sequence). V shed 4 bases and J shed 2 bases, with 15 bases lying between them. This CDR3 reads CASSPLGGLTYEQYF. The CDR3 bases are TGTGCCAGCAGCCCCCTGGGGGGATTAACCTACGAGCAGTACTTC.

This rearrangement joins TRBV5-4 to TRBJ2-1; TRBD2 aligns across 7 bases. CDR1 is SGHNT and CDR2 is YYREEE in the germline V gene (reference sequence). CDR3 length: 15 residues. The trim removed 4 bases at V and 7 bases at J, leaving 11 bases unmatched. This CDR3 is CASSPPGGVWNEQFF. In nucleotides, the CDR3 is TGTGCCAGCAGCCCCCCGGGAGGAGTATGGAATGAGCAGTTCTTC.

The CDR3: CASSWTSGKETQYF. The CDR3 DNA is TGTGCCAGCAGCTGGACTAGCGGGAAGGAGACCCAGTACTTC. The rearrangement links TRBV11-2 to TRBJ2-5, with TRBD2 identical over 12 bases. The CDR3 is 14 residues long. The V gene's germline CDR1 is SGHAT and CDR2 FQNNGV. The V segment lost 4 bases and the J segment 5 bases; nucleotides outside the gene matches: 2.

V is TRBV18 and J is TRBJ2-5, with 8 bases that match TRBD2. V shed 2 bases and J 2 bases; nucleotides not matched to a gene: 7. This CDR3 region has 16 residues. Germline CDR1 reads KGHSH; CDR2 reads LQKENI. The CDR3 loop reads CASSPILAGRQETQYF. For the CDR3, the DNA is TGTGCCAGCTCACCAATCCTAGCGGGTCGACAAGAGACCCAGTACTTC.

The J gene is TRBJ2-7, the V gene TRBV5-6; 9 nucleotides line up with TRBD1. Germline lookup yields CDR1 SGHDT and CDR2 YYEEEE. CDR3 length: 14 residues. V shed 2 bases and J 6 bases; nucleotides not matched to a gene: 6. The CDR3 DNA is TGTGCCAGCAGCTTCGGACAGGGGCCGGGCGAGCAGTACTTC. Its protein is CASSFGQGPGEQYF.

This chain connects TRBV25-1 to TRBJ2-7; 14 nucleotides align to TRBD2. Unmatched junction bases numbered 7, after V lost 7 bases and J lost 5 bases. The length of the CDR3 is 15 residues. Germline CDR1 MGHDK, CDR2 SYGVNS. The CDR3 is CASTPGLAGVNEQYF. As DNA, the CDR3 is TGTGCCAGCACCCCGGGACTAGCGGGAGTGAACGAGCAGTACTTC.

This sequence joins TRBV30 and TRBJ2-7, with TRBD2 identical over 7 bases. Germline V gives CDR1 GTSNPN, CDR2 SVGIG (reference sequence). This CDR3 has 12 residues. J lost 7 bases, V lost 4 bases, and 7 bases had no gene match. In nucleotides, the CDR3 is TGTGCCTGGATGGGAGGGTTGTATGAGCAGTACTTC. Residues: CAWMGGLYEQYF.

The chain joins TRBV5-1 to TRBJ1-5, with 7 positions matching TRBD1. CDR1 SGHRS and CDR2 YFSETQ come from the germline V gene. V was pared by 2 bases and J by 5 bases, with 1 base of the junction left unmatched. The CDR3 is made up of 13 amino acids. As DNA, the CDR3 is TGCGCCAGCAGCTTAACAGGGGATCAGCCCCAGCATTTT. As protein: CASSLTGDQPQHF.

In its sample, this clone was seen a few times. The chain recombines TRBV19 with TRBJ2-7, with a tentative D call TRBD1 (6 bases). With 5 bases removed from V and 6 bases from J, the gap between germline ends came to 11 bases. The CDR3 spans 12 residues. The germline V gene encodes CDR1 LNHDA and CDR2 SQIVND (reference sequence). The CDR3 region is CASSLTGIEQYF. CDR3 DNA sequence: TGTGCCAGTAGTCTAACAGGGATCGAGCAGTACTTC.

The CDR3 is CASSQGRNQPQHF. The DNA for the CDR3 is TGTGCCAGCAGCCAAGGGAGAAATCAGCCCCAGCATTTT. This rearrangement joins TRBV4-2 to TRBJ1-5; D is uncertain. Trimming took 1 base from V and 4 from J, leaving 5 bases between them. There are 13 residues in the CDR3. The germline V gene has CDR1 LGHNA and CDR2 YNFKEQ.

The chain joins TRBV2 to TRBJ1-5; D might be TRBD1 (6 bases). V was shortened by 6 bases and J by 7 bases, with 13 bases between the two germline ends. Germline CDR1 SNHLY, CDR2 FYNNEI. This CDR3 region has 13 residues. CDR3 nucleotide sequence: TGTGCCAGCAGACAGGGTATTACCCAGCCCCAGCATTTT. Translated: CASRQGITQPQHF. The full variable domain, rest sourced from reference TRBV2 and TRBJ1-5, is EPEVTQTPSHQVTQMGQEVILRCVPISNHLYFYWYRQILGQKVEFLVSFYNNEISEKSEIFDDQFSVERPDGSNFTLKIRSTKLEDSAMYFCASRQGITQPQHFGDGTRLSIL.

The V gene is TRBV28, the J gene TRBJ2-7; TRBD2 matches 7 bases. After removal of 8 bases from V and 4 bases from J, the junction contained 2 bases not matched to a gene. This CDR3 has 11 residues. Germline V lookup: CDR1 MDHEN, CDR2 SYDVKM. In DNA form, the CDR3 reads TGTGCCAGCTGGGGGGGTTACGAGCAGTACTTC. Translated: CASWGGYEQYF. Full variable domain (rest looked up from reference TRBV28 and TRBJ2-7): DVKVTQSSRYLVKRTGEKVFLECVQDMDHENMFWYRQDPGLGLRLIYFSYDVKMKEKGDIPEGYSVSREKKERFSLILESASTNQTSMYLCASWGGYEQYFGPGTRLTVT.

This clone was seen a handful of times. The chain is built from TRBV15 and TRBJ2-7; TRBD1 aligns across 8 bases. Trimming removed 5 bases from V and 5 bases from J; junction bases left unmatched: 11. CDR3 size: 15 residues. The germline gives CDR1 LNHNV, CDR2 YYDKDF (reference sequence). In DNA form, the CDR3 reads TGTGCCACCAGCTTACAGGGAGGACAGGGCAACGAGCAGTACTTC. Translation: CATSLQGGQGNEQYF.

The V and J genes are TRBV6-4 and TRBJ2-1; 8 bases align to TRBD2. V shed 0 bases and J 6 bases; nucleotides not matched to a gene: 4. Germline V gives CDR1 MRHNA, CDR2 SNTAGT. The CDR3 totals 15 residues. The CDR3 region has the DNA TGTGCCAGCAGTGACTCCTGGCGGGAGGTCAATGAGCAGTTCTTC. Its translation: CASSDSWREVNEQFF.

The rearrangement joins TRBV27 to TRBJ1-1; D call uncertain. The germline CDR1 and CDR2 sequences are MNHEY and SMNVEV (reference sequence). Trimming pared 4 bases from V and 5 bases from J, leaving 14 bases between. This CDR3 comprises 14 residues. The CDR3 reads CASSSSSFVTEAFF. CDR3 DNA sequence: TGTGCCAGCAGTTCATCATCTTTTGTTACTGAAGCTTTCTTT.